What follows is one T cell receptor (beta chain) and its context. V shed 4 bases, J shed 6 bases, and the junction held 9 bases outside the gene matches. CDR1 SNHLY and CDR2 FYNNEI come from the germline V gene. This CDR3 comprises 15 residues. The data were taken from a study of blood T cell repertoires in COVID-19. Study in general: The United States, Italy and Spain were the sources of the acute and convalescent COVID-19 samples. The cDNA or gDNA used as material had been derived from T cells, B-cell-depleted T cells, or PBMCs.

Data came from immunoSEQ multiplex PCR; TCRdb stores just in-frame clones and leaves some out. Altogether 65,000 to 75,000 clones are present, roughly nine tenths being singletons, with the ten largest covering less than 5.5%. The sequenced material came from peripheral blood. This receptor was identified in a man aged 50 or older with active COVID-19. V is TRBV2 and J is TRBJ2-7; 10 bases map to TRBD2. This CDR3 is CASSARPSGSFEQYF. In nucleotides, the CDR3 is TGTGCCAGCAGTGCCCGCCCTAGCGGGAGTTTCGAGCAGTACTTC.